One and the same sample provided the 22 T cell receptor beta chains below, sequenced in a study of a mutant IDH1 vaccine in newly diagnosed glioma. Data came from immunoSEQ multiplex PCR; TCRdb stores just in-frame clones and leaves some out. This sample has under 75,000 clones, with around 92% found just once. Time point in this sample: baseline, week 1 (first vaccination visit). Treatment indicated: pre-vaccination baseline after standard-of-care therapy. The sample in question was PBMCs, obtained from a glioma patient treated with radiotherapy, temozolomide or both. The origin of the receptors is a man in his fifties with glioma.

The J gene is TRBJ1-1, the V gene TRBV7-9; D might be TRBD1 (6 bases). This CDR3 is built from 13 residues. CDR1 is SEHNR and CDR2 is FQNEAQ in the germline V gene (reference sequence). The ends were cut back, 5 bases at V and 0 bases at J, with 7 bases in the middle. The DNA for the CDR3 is TGTGCCAGCAGCACAGGGTTGAACACTGAAGCTTTCTTT. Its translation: CASSTGLNTEAFF.

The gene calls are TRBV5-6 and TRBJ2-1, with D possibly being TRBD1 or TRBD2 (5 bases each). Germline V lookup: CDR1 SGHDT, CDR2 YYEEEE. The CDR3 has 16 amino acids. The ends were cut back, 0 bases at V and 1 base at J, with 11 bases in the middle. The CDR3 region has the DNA TGTGCCAGCAGCTTGGCCGGGACGGTGTCCTACAATGAGCAGTTCTTC. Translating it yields CASSLAGTVSYNEQFF.

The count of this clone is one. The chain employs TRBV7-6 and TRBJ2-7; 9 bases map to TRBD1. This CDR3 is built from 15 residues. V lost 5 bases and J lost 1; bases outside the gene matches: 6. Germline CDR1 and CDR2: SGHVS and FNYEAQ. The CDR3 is CASSPQGAQSYEQYF. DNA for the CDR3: TGTGCCAGCAGCCCACAGGGGGCCCAATCCTACGAGCAGTACTTC.

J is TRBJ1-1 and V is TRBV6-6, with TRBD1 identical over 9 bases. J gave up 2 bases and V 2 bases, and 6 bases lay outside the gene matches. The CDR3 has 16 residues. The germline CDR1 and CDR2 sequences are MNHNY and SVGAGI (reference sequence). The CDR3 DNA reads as TGTGCCAGCAGTTACCGGGACAGGGAGGGAAACACTGAAGCTTTCTTT. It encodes CASSYRDREGNTEAFF.

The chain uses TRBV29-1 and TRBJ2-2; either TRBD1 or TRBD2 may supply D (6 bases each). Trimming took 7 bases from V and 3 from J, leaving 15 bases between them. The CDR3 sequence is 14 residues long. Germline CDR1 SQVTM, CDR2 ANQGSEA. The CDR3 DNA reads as TGCAGCGCCGCGGGACATCAAGACACCGGGGAGCTGTTTTTT. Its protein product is CSAAGHQDTGELFF.

CDR3 region: CASNYRGEGYGYTF. CDR3 sequence (DNA): TGTGCCAGCAACTACAGGGGAGAGGGCTATGGCTACACCTTC. The chain combines TRBV6-1 with TRBJ1-2; 7 positions agree with TRBD1. Losses at the gene ends were 7 bases for V and 4 bases for J; bases not matched to a gene: 9. Germline CDR1 and CDR2: MNHNS and SASEGT. The CDR3 totals 14 residues.

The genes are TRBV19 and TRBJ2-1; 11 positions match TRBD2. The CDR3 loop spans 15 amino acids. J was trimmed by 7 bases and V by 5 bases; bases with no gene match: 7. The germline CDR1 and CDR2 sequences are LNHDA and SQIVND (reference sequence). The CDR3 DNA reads TGTGCCAGTAGTTCAATAGCGGGGGGGCGTAATGAGCAGTTCTTC. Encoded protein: CASSSIAGGRNEQFF.

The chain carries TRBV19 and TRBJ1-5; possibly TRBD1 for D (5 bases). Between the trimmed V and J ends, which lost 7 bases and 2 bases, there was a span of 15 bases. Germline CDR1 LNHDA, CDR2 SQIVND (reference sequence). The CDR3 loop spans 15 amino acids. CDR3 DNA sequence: TGTGCCAGTAATCCCCTCAGGGTGGGCAATCAGCCCCAGCATTTT. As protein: CASNPLRVGNQPQHF.

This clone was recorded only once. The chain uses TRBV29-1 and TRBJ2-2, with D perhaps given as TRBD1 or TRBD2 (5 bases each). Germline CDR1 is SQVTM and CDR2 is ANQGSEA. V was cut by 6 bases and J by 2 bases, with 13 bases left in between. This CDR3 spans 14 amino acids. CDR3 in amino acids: CSVRHGANTGELFF. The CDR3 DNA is TGCAGCGTGCGCCACGGGGCCAACACCGGGGAGCTGTTTTTT.

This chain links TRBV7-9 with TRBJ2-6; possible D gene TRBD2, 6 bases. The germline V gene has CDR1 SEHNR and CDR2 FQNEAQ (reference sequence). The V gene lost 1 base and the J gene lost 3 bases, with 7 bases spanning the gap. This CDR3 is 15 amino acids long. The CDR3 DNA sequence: TGTGCCAGCAGCTTAGGGGGGGTTGGGGCCAACGTCCTGACTTTC. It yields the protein CASSLGGVGANVLTF.

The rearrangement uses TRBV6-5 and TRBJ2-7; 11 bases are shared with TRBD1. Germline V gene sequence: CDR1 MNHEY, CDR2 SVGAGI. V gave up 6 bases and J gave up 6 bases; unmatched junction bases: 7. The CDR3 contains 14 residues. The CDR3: CASSRTGGISEQYF. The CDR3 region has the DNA TGTGCCAGCAGCCGGACAGGGGGCATCTCCGAGCAGTACTTC.

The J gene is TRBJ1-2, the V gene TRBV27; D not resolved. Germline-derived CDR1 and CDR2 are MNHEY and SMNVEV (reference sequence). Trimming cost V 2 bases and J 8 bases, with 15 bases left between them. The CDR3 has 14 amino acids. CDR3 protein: CASSLDILRGGYTF. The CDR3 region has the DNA TGTGCCAGCAGTTTAGACATCCTTCGCGGGGGCTACACCTTC.

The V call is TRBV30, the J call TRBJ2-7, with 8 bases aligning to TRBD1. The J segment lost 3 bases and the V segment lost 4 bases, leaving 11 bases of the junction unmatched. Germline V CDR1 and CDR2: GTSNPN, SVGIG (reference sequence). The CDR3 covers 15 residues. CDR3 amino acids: CAWMPFRQGNYEQYF. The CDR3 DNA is TGTGCCTGGATGCCGTTCAGACAGGGGAACTACGAGCAGTACTTC.

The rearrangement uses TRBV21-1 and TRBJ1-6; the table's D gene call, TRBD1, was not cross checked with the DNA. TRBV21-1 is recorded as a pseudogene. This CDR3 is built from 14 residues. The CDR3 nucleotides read TGTGCCAGGGAGGGACAGGGGCCATATTCACCCCTCCACTTT. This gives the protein CAREGQGPYSPLHF.

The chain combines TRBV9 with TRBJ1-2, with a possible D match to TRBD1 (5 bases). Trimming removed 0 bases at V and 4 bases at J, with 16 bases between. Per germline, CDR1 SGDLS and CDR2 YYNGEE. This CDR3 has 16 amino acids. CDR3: CASSVDAGGTGYGYTF. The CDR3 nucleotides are TGTGCCAGCAGCGTAGATGCGGGGGGAACAGGCTATGGCTACACCTTC.

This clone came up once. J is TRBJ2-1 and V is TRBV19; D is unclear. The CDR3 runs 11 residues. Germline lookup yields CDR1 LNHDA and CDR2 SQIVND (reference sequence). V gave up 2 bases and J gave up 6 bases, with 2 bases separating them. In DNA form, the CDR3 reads TGTGCCAGTAGTATATCCAATGAGCAGTTCTTC. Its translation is CASSISNEQFF.

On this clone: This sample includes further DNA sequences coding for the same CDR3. CDR3 residues: CASSLTYEQYF. The CDR3 DNA reads TGTGCCAGCAGCCTGACCTACGAGCAGTACTTC. The chain carries TRBV7-8 and TRBJ2-7; the D is unclear. CDR1 and CDR2 from the germline V gene are SGHVS and FQNEAQ. Trimming cost V 5 bases and J 2 bases, with 4 bases left between them. CDR3 length: 11 amino acids. Full variable domain (rest looked up from reference TRBV7-8 and TRBJ2-7): GAGVSQSPRYKVAKRGQDVALRCDPISGHVSLFWYQQALGQGPEFLTYFQNEAQLDKSGLPSDRFFAERPEGSVSTLKIQRTQQEDSAVYLCASSLTYEQYFGPGTRLTVT.

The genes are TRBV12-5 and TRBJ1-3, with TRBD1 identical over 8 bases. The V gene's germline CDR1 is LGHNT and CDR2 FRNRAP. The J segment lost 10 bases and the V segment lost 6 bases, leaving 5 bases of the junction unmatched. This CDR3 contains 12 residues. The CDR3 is CASGDRDGTIYF. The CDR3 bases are TGTGCTAGTGGGGACAGGGACGGGACCATATATTTT.

CDR3 sequence reads: CASGLGQGHGPNYGYTF. DNA for the CDR3: TGTGCTAGTGGTTTGGGTCAGGGGCATGGTCCCAACTATGGCTACACCTTC. This chain links TRBV12-5 with TRBJ1-2; perhaps TRBD1 as D (6 bases). The germline gives CDR1 LGHNT, CDR2 FRNRAP. CDR3 length: 17 residues. Trimming pared 1 base from V and 2 bases from J, leaving 17 bases between.

The CDR3 nucleotides read TGTGCCAGCAGGGTGTTTGGGACCTCCTACAATGAGCAGTTCTTC. Protein sequence: CASRVFGTSYNEQFF. The rearrangement links TRBV28 to TRBJ2-1; TRBD1 or TRBD2 may be the D gene (5 bases each). The V gene's germline CDR1 is MDHEN and CDR2 SYDVKM. With 6 bases removed from V and 0 bases from J, the gap between germline ends came to 12 bases. The CDR3 has 15 amino acids.

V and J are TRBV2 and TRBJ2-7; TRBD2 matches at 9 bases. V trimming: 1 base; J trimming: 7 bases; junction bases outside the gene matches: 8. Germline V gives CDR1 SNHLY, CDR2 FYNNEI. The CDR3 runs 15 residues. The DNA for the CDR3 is TGTGCCAGCAGTGAAGAGCAGACTAGCGGAGATGAGCAGTACTTC. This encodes CASSEEQTSGDEQYF.

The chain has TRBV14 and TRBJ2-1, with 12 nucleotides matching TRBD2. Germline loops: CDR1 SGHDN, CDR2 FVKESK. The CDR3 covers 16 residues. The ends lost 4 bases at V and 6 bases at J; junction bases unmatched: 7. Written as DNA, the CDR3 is TGTGCCAGCAGCCGCCCGACTAGCGGGAGAAGCAATGAGCAGTTCTTC. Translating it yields CASSRPTSGRSNEQFF.